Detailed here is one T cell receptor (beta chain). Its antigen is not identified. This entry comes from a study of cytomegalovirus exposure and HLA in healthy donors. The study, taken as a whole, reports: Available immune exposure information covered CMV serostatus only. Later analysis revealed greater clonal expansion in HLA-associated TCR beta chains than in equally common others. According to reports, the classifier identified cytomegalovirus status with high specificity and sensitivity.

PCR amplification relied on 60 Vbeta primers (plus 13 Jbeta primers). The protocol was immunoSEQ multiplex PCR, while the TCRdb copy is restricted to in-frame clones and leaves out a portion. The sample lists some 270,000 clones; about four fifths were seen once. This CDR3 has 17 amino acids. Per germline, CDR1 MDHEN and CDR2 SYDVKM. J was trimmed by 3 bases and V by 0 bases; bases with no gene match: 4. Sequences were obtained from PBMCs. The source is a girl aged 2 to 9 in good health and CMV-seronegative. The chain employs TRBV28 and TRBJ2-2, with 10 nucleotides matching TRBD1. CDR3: CASSLWDRGKDTGELFF. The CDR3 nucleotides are TGTGCCAGCAGTTTATGGGACAGGGGGAAGGACACCGGGGAGCTGTTTTTT.